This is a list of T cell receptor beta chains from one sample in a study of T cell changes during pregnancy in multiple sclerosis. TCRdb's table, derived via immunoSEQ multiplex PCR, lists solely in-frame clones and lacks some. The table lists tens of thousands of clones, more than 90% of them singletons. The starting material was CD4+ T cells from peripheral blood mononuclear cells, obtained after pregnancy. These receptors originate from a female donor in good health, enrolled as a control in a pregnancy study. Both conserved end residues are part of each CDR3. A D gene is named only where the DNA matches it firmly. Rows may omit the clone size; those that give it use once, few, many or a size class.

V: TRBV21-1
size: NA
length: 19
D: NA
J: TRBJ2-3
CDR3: CASSKGPGTSGGWSDTQYF
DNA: TGTGCCAGCAGCAAAGGCCCCGGGACTAGCGGGGGTTGGTCAGATACGCAGTATTTT

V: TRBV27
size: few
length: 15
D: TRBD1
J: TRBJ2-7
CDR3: CASSSSGGGLGEQYF
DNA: TGTGCCAGCAGTTCGTCAGGGGGCGGGCTTGGCGAGCAGTACTTC

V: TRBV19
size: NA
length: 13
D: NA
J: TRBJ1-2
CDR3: CASSVDRSYGYTF
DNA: TGTGCCAGTAGTGTTGACAGGAGTTATGGCTACACCTTC

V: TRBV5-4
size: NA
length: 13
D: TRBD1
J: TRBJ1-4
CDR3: CASSRDRGQKLFF
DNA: TGTGCCAGCAGCCGGGACAGGGGCCAAAAACTGTTTTTT

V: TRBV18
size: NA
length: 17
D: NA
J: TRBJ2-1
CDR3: CASSPTGGAYNSGEQFF
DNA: TGTGCCAGCTCACCAACGGGGGGCGCTTATAATTCTGGGGAGCAGTTCTTC

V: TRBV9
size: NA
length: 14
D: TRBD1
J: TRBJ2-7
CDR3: CASSERQGLGEQYF
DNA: TGTGCCAGCAGCGAGCGACAGGGGCTAGGGGAGCAGTACTTC

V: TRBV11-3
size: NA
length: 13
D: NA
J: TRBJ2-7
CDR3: CASSLVPGDEQYF
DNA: TGTGCCAGCAGCTTAGTTCCGGGTGACGAGCAGTACTTC

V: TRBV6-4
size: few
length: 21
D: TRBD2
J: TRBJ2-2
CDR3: CASSDPARVRGGRWGAGELFF
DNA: TGTGCCAGCAGTGACCCGGCAAGGGTGCGGGGGGGCAGGTGGGGAGCCGGGGAGCTGTTTTTT

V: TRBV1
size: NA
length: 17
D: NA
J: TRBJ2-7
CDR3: CTSSQYSTGTGIYEQYF
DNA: TGCACCAGCAGCCAATATTCCACCGGGACAGGGATCTACGAGCAGTACTTC

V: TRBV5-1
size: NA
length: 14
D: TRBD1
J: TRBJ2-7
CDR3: CASSDRGLSYEQYF
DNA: TGCGCCAGCAGCGACAGGGGCCTCTCCTACGAGCAGTACTTC

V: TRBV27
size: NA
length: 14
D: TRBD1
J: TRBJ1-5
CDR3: CASRTGPGDQPQHF
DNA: TGTGCCAGCAGGACAGGGCCGGGGGATCAGCCCCAGCATTTT

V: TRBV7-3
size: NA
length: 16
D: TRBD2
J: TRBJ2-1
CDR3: CASSPRASGRVGEQFF
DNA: TGTGCCAGCAGCCCAAGGGCTAGCGGGAGGGTTGGTGAGCAGTTCTTC

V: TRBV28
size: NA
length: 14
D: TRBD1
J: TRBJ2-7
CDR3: CASSFDRGVHEQYF
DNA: TGTGCCAGCAGTTTTGACAGGGGAGTCCACGAGCAGTACTTC

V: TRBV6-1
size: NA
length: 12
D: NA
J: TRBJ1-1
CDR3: CASRGGSPQAFF
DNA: TGTGCCAGCAGGGGGGGGTCGCCCCAAGCTTTCTTT

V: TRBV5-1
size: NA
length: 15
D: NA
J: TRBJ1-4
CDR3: CASSLAGATNEKLFF
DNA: TGCGCCAGCAGCTTGGCCGGGGCAACTAATGAAAAACTGTTTTTT

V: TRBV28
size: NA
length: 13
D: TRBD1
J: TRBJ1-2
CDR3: CASSIDRGDGYTF
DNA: TGTGCCAGCAGCATTGACAGGGGTGATGGCTACACCTTC

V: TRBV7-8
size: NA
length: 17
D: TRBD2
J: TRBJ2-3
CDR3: CASSLRGLAGVGDTQYF
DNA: TGTGCCAGCAGCTTACGGGGACTAGCGGGAGTGGGAGATACGCAGTATTTT

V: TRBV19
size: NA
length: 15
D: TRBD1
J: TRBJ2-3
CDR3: CASSVTGESTDTQYF
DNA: TGTGCCAGTAGTGTCACAGGGGAAAGCACAGATACGCAGTATTTT

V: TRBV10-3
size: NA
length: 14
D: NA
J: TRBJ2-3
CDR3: CAISEGGSTDTQYF
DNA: TGTGCCATCAGTGAGGGCGGTAGCACAGATACGCAGTATTTT

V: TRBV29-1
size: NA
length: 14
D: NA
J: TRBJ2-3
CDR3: CSVVSGYLTDTQYF
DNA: TGCAGCGTTGTGTCCGGGTACCTAACAGATACGCAGTATTTT

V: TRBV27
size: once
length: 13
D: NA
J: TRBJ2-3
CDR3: CASSWRASDTQYF
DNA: TGTGCCAGCAGTTGGCGGGCCTCCGATACGCAGTATTTT

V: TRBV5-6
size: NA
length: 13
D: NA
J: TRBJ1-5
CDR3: CASSATGNQPQHF
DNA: TGTGCCAGCAGCGCCACAGGGAATCAGCCCCAGCATTTT

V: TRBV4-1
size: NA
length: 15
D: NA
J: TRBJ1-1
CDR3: CASSQGSGVLTEAFF
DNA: TGCGCCAGCAGCCAAGGATCCGGGGTCCTCACTGAAGCTTTCTTT

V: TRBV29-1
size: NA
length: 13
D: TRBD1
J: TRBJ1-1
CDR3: CSVDPRGRGEAFF
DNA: TGCAGCGTTGATCCCAGGGGGCGGGGTGAAGCTTTCTTT

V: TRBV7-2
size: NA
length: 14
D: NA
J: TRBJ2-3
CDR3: CASSLDRETDTQYF
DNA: TGTGCCAGCAGCTTAGACAGGGAGACAGATACGCAGTATTTT

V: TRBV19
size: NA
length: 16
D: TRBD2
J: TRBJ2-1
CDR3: CASSIWSSGAANEQFF
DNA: TGTGCCAGTAGTATCTGGTCTAGCGGGGCCGCGAATGAGCAGTTCTTC

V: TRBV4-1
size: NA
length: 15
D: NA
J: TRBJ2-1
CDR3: CASSHRLDSYNEQFF
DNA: TGCGCCAGCAGCCACCGACTAGACTCCTACAATGAGCAGTTCTTC

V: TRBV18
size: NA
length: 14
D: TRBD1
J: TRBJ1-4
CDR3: CASSSGTGNEKLFF
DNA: TGTGCCAGCTCATCCGGGACAGGAAATGAAAAACTGTTTTTT

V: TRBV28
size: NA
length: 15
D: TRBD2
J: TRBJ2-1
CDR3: CASSTGTSGKGEQFF
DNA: TGTGCCAGCAGCACCGGGACTAGCGGGAAGGGAGAGCAGTTCTTC

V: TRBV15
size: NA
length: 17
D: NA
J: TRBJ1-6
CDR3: CATSRDPPNSYNSPLHF
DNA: TGTGCCACCAGCAGAGATCCCCCCAACTCCTATAATTCACCCCTCCACTTT

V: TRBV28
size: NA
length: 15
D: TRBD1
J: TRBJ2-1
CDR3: CASSSGQGGYNEQFF
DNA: TGTGCCAGCAGTTCCGGACAGGGGGGCTACAATGAGCAGTTCTTC

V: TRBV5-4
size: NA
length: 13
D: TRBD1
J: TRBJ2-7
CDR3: CASSLQGAYEQYF
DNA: TGTGCCAGCAGCTTGCAGGGGGCCTACGAGCAGTACTTC

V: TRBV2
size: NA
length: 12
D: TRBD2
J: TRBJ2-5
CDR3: CAGRAGAETQYF
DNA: TGTGCCGGGCGGGCGGGAGCGGAGACCCAGTACTTC

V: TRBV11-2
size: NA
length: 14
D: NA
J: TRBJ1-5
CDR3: CASSSGVANQPQHF
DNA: TGTGCCAGCAGTTCGGGGGTGGCGAATCAGCCCCAGCATTTT

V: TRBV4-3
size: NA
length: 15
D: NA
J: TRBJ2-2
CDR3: CASSLGGANTGELFF
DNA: TGCGCCAGCAGCCTAGGAGGCGCAAACACCGGGGAGCTGTTTTTT

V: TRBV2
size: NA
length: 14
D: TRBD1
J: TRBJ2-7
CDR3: CAIVSPGGTYEQYF
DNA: TGTGCCATTGTTTCCCCAGGGGGAACCTACGAGCAGTACTTC

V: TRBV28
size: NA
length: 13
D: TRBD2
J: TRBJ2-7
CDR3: CASRAGVYYEQYF
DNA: TGTGCCAGCAGGGCGGGGGTATACTACGAGCAGTACTTC

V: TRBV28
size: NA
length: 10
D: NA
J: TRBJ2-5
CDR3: CATSLETQYF
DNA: TGTGCCACCAGCCTTGAGACCCAGTACTTC

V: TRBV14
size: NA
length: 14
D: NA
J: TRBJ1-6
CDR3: CASSRQGGFSPLHF
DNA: TGTGCCAGCAGCCGGCAGGGTGGGTTTTCACCCCTCCACTTT

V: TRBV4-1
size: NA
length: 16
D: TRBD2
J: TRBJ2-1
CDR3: CASSQPLTKRGDEQFF
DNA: TGCGCCAGCAGCCAACCGTTGACAAAGCGGGGAGATGAGCAGTTCTTC

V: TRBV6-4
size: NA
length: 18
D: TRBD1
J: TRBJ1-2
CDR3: CASSPHPGQGIENYGYTF
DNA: TGTGCCAGCAGTCCCCATCCGGGACAGGGGATTGAGAACTATGGCTACACCTTC

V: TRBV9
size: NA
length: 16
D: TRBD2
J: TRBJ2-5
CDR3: CASSVGASGSQETQYF
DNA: TGTGCCAGCAGCGTAGGGGCTAGCGGGAGCCAAGAGACCCAGTACTTC

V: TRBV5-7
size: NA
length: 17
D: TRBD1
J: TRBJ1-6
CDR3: CASRLRTGDTYNSPLHF
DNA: TGTGCCAGCAGGTTACGGACAGGGGACACCTATAATTCACCCCTCCACTTT

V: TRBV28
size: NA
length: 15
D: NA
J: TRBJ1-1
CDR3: CASSFRLYFKGKAFF
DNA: TGTGCCAGCAGTTTTAGATTGTACTTCAAGGGGAAAGCTTTCTTT

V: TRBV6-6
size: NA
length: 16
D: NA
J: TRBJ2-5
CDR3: CASSLGARGWGETQYF
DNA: TGTGCCAGCAGTTTAGGGGCTAGGGGGTGGGGAGAGACCCAGTACTTC

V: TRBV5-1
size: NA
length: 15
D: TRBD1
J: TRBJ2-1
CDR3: CASSLSGQERNEQFF
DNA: TGCGCCAGCAGCTTGTCGGGACAGGAGAGGAATGAGCAGTTCTTC

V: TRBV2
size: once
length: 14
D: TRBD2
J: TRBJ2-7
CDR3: CASSEGLATYEQYF
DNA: TGTGCCAGCAGTGAAGGACTAGCAACCTACGAGCAGTACTTC

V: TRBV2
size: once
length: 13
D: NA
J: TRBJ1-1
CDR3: CASREIRNTEAFF
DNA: TGTGCCAGCAGGGAGATTAGGAACACTGAAGCTTTCTTT

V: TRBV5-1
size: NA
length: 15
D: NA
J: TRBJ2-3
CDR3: CASSLSSPGADTQYF
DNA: TGCGCCAGCAGCTTGTCTAGCCCAGGGGCCGATACGCAGTATTTT

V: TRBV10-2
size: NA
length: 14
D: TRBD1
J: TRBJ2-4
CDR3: CASESGTGENIQYF
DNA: TGCGCCAGCGAATCCGGGACAGGGGAAAACATTCAGTACTTC

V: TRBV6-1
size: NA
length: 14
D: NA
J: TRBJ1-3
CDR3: CASGRGYSGNTIYF
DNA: TGTGCCAGCGGACGGGGATACTCTGGAAACACCATATATTTT

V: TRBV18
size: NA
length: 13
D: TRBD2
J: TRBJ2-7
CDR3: CASSPSGSYEQYF
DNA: TGTGCCAGCTCCCCTAGCGGGAGCTACGAGCAGTACTTC

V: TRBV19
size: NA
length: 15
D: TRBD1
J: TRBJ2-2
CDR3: CASSISGGAFGELFF
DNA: TGTGCCAGTAGTATTTCAGGGGGCGCCTTCGGGGAGCTGTTTTTT

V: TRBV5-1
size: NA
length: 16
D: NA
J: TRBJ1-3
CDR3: CASSFGGGGSGNTIYF
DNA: TGCGCCAGCAGCTTCGGGGGTGGGGGCTCTGGAAACACCATATATTTT

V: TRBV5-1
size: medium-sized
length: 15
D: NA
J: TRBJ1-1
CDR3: CASSLDRVGNTEAFF
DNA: TGCGCCAGCAGCTTGGACAGGGTAGGAAACACTGAAGCTTTCTTT